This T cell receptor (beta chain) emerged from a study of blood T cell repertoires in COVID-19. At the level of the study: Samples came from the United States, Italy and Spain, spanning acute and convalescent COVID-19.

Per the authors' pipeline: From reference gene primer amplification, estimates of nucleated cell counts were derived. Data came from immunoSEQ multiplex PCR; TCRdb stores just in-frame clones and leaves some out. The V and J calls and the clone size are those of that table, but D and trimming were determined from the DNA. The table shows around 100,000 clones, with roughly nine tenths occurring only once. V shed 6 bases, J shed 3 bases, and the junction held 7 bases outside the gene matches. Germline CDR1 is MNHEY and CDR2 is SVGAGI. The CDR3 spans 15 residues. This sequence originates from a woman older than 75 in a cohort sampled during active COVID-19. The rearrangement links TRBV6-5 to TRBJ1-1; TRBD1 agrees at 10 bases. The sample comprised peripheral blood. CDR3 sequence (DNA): TGTGCCAGCAGAGCCGGGACAGGGGTAGACACTGAAGCTTTCTTT. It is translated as CASRAGTGVDTEAFF.